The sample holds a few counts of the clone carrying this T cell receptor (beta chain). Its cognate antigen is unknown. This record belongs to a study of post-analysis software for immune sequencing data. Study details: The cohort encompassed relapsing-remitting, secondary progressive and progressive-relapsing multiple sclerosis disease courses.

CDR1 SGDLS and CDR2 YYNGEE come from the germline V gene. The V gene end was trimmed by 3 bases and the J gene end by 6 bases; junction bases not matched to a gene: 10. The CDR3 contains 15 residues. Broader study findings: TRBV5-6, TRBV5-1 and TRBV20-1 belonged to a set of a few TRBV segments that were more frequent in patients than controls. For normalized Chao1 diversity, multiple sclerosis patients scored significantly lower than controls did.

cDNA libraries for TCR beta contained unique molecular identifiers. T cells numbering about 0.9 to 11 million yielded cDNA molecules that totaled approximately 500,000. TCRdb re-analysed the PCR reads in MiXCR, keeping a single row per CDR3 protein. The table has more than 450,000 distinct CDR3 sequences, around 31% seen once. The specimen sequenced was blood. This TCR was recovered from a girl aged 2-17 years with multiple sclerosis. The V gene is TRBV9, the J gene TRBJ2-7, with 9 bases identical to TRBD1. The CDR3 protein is CASSASGTGMSEQYF. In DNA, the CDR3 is TGTGCCAGCAGCGCCTCCGGGACAGGGATGAGCGAGCAGTACTTC.